This passage covers 17 T cell receptor beta chains from one sample sequenced in a study of post-analysis software for immune sequencing data. The study's findings and limits: When patients were compared with controls, 4 or 5 TRBV segments were more frequent, TRBV5-6, TRBV5-1 and TRBV20-1 among them.

The library was made from cDNA and included unique molecular identifiers. TCRdb reanalysed the PCR reads using MiXCR and keeps one entry per CDR3 protein. The sample consists of hundreds of thousands of distinct CDR3 sequences, 40% to 50% of them appearing once. These TCRs are of unknown antigen specificity. Sequenced: blood. Every receptor here comes from a girl under 18 with multiple sclerosis.

The chain links TRBV4-1 to TRBJ2-1; D may be TRBD1 or TRBD2 (5 bases each). CDR1 is MGHRA, CDR2 YSYEKL, per germline. The ends were cut back, 4 bases at V and 14 bases at J, with 18 bases in the middle. The CDR3 totals 13 residues. The CDR3 loop is CASSPGWGIPEFF. The CDR3 DNA reads as TGCGCCAGCAGCCCCGGATGGGGGATCCCCGAGTTCTTC.

This clonotype has a handful of counts. The genes are TRBV29-1 and TRBJ2-3; D might be TRBD2 (5 bases). This CDR3 has 15 residues. Germline assignment: CDR1 SQVTM and CDR2 ANQGSEA. Trimming took 5 bases from V and 4 from J, leaving 19 bases between them. CDR3 sequence (DNA): TGCAGCGTTAGAATCGGGGTAAGGGCCCCAGATACGCAGTATTTT. It is translated as CSVRIGVRAPDTQYF.

This clonotype occurred a few times. V is TRBV10-3 and J is TRBJ2-3; TRBD2 is a possible D gene (7 bases). Per germline, CDR1 ENHRY and CDR2 SYGVKD. The germline V and J ends were trimmed by 6 bases and 6 bases, with 16 bases remaining between them. The length of the CDR3 is 14 residues. DNA for the CDR3: TGTGCCATCAGAAGGGGGGGCAGTTCGGATACGCAGTATTTT. Amino acids: CAIRRGGSSDTQYF.

This chain links TRBV10-3 with TRBJ1-2, with a tentative D call TRBD1 (6 bases). Deletions cut 4 bases from V and 5 bases from J, with 17 bases between. This CDR3 has 15 residues. The germline gives CDR1 ENHRY, CDR2 SYGVKD. CDR3 sequence (DNA): TGTGCCATCAGTGGGGACACCACCTTTGAATATGGCTACACCTTC. Its protein is CAISGDTTFEYGYTF.

CDR3 protein: CASSQDGGGQPQHF. CDR3 DNA: TGCGCCAGCAGCCAAGATGGGGGAGGTCAGCCCCAGCATTTT. The chain carries TRBV4-1 and TRBJ1-5; D possibly corresponds to TRBD1 (5 bases). Germline-derived CDR1 and CDR2 are MGHRA and YSYEKL. The CDR3 covers 14 residues. Trimming took off 0 bases at V and 6 bases at J, with 9 bases between the two ends.

Points on this clonotype: Compared with germline, one end of the junction differs, possibly owing to a read error. This chain links TRBV6-6 with TRBJ1-5, with 7 bases identical to TRBD1. The CDR3 covers 15 residues. CDR1 MNHNY and CDR2 SVGAGI come from the germline V gene (reference sequence). The DNA for the CDR3 is TGTGCCAGCAGTTATTCGACAGGGCCCAATCAGCCTCAGCATTTT. This translates into CASSYSTGPNQPQHF.

This chain uses TRBV4-1 with TRBJ1-1; TRBD1 is a possible D gene (5 bases). Deletions cut 4 bases from V and 4 bases from J, with 13 bases between. The CDR3 totals 14 residues. CDR1 and CDR2 (germline): MGHRA, YSYEKL. Here the CDR3 reads CASSPPLGGTEAFF. In nucleotides, the CDR3 is TGCGCCAGCAGCCCCCCTTTGGGGGGCACTGAAGCTTTCTTT.

This clonotype was observed a handful of times. The chain uses TRBV10-3 and TRBJ2-1; TRBD2 matches 13 bases. The ends lost 2 bases at V and 13 bases at J; junction bases unmatched: 8. The germline gives CDR1 ENHRY, CDR2 SYGVKD. CDR3 size: 15 residues. CDR3 in DNA: TGTGCCATCAGTGAGCGCCGGACTAGCGGGGGTGCCCAGTTCTTC. This sequence encodes CAISERRTSGGAQFF.

This clonotype came up many times. This chain uses TRBV6-5 with TRBJ2-7; possibly TRBD1 or TRBD2 for D (5 bases each). CDR3 length equals 13 residues. V was trimmed by 11 bases and J by 0 bases, leaving 14 bases between them. Germline CDR1 and CDR2: MNHEY and SVGAGI. The CDR3 is CAAHGANSYEQYF. As DNA, the CDR3 is TGTGCCGCACACGGGGCGAACTCCTACGAGCAGTACTTC.

This clonotype was seen a handful of times. The chain is built from TRBV5-1 and TRBJ2-1, with D hard to call. Trimming stripped 1 base from V and 6 bases from J, with 5 bases between. CDR3 size: 12 residues. Germline loops: CDR1 SGHRS, CDR2 YFSETQ. The CDR3 region has the DNA TGCGCCAGCAGCTTGATGTCCAATGAGCAGTTCTTC. This codes for CASSLMSNEQFF.

The chain uses TRBV4-1 and TRBJ2-1, with D maybe TRBD2 (6 bases). V was pared by 5 bases and J by 9 bases, with 14 bases between. Germline CDR1 MGHRA, CDR2 YSYEKL. This CDR3 contains 13 residues. CDR3 region: CASSSGLGLEQFF. The CDR3 DNA is TGCGCCAGCAGCTCGGGACTGGGACTTGAGCAGTTCTTC.

This clonotype was observed a single time. The chain carries TRBV12-3 or TRBV12-4 and TRBJ2-6; tentative D call: TRBD2 (5 bases). The CDR3 length is 18 residues. V was shortened by 0 bases and J by 2 bases, with 14 bases between the two germline ends. Here the CDR3 reads CASSLAGLTKTGANVLTF. The DNA of the CDR3 is TGTGCCAGCAGTTTAGCCGGACTTACGAAGACTGGGGCCAACGTCCTGACTTTC.

This clonotype was counted a few times. Its ends do not fully match the called genes, so a read error is possible. DNA for the CDR3: TGCGCGAGCAGCGGGTTACTAGCGGAGACAGATACGCAGTATTTT. This translates into CASSGLLAETDTQYF. The chain combines TRBV5-1 with TRBJ2-3; 8 bases are a match to TRBD2. The CDR3 has 15 residues. CDR1 SGHRS and CDR2 YFSETQ come from the germline V gene.

This clonotype was detected only a few times. The V call is TRBV2, the J call TRBJ2-7, with D maybe TRBD2 (5 bases). Germline V CDR1 and CDR2: SNHLY, FYNNEI. The CDR3 consists of 14 residues. Trimming shortened V by 6 bases and J by 2 bases, and 14 bases separated the two germline ends. The CDR3 nucleotides read TGTGCCAGCAGAAGAGGACTCCAGCCCTACGAGCAGTACTTC. This encodes CASRRGLQPYEQYF.

The V and J genes are TRBV4-1 and TRBJ2-7, with D perhaps TRBD2 (6 bases). Germline V gene lookup returns CDR1 MGHRA and CDR2 YSYEKL. V was shortened by 1 base and J by 5 bases, with 18 bases between the two germline ends. This CDR3 comprises 16 residues. CDR3 sequence (DNA): TGCGCCAGCAGCCAAGTTAACCTAGCGTCGTTCGACGAGCAGTACTTC. Translation gives CASSQVNLASFDEQYF.

This rearrangement joins TRBV5-1 to TRBJ2-5, with a weak D call TRBD2 (6 bases). V lost 4 bases, J lost 3 bases, and 13 bases lay in between. This CDR3 is 14 amino acids long. Germline assignment: CDR1 SGHRS and CDR2 YFSETQ. As DNA, the CDR3 is TGCGCCAGCAGCATCGCTGGGACTGAAGAGACCCAGTACTTC. Translation gives CASSIAGTEETQYF.

This clonotype was counted only a few times. It may be a read error: a sequence one base away is much more abundant. This chain uses TRBV10-3 with TRBJ2-7, with 10 nucleotides matching TRBD2. The end of the DNA aligns better with TRBJ2-5, so the J call may be wrong. The CDR3 consists of 17 residues. From germline, CDR1 is ENHRY and CDR2 SYGVKD. The CDR3 DNA follows: TGTGCCACCAGTCAAACAAACATAGCGGGGGGCGTGGAGACCCAGTACTTC. It codes for CATSQTNIAGGVETQYF.